This T cell receptor (beta chain) was found in a study of blood T cell repertoires in COVID-19. About the research overall: Donors in the United States, Italy and Spain gave samples during acute or convalescent COVID-19. Nucleic acid was either cDNA or gDNA, and it came from T cells, B-cell-depleted T cells, or PBMCs.

Measured with immunoSEQ multiplex PCR; TCRdb has only the in-frame clones, and not every one. The table includes more than 250,000 clones, roughly 82% detected once. Sequencing was carried out using peripheral blood. The clonotype originates from a woman aged 50 to 60 with acute or convalescent COVID-19.

CDR3 coding DNA: TGTGCCAGCAGCTTAGGGCCGGGTAGAGAGACCCAGTACTTC. Its protein is CASSLGPGRETQYF. The chain uses TRBV7-2 and TRBJ2-5; no definite D call. V lost 1 base and J lost 4, with 10 bases in between. From germline, CDR1 is SGHTA and CDR2 FQGNSA. The CDR3 extends over 14 amino acids.